What follows are 30 T cell receptor delta chains derived from one specimen sequenced in a study of γδ T cells in repeated Plasmodium falciparum infection. TCRdb repeated clone calling on the multiplex PCR reads with CATT. Of roughly 86,000 delta-chain clones listed, 1.4% to 1.5% are singletons. Vgamma9/Vdelta2+ and Vdelta2-negative gammadelta T cells were flow-sorted from PBMC for bulk sequencing. Sequenced sample: gamma-delta T cells from blood. All receptors derive from a pool of human donors (malaria-infected and uninfected, not separated).

This clone came up a few times. Given a far larger clone just one base away, this is likely a sequencing read error. Other DNA sequences in this sample translate to the same CDR3. This sequence joins TRDV1 and TRDJ1; 8 nucleotides match TRDD3. The CDR3 has 23 residues. With V trimmed by 0 bases and J by 0 bases, 24 bases remained unmatched. Germline lookup yields CDR1 TSWWSYY and CDR2 QGS. DNA for the CDR3: TGTGCTCTTGGGGAACTCGGCGTCTACGATATTAGGCTGGGGGAACTGTACACCGATAAACTCATCTTT. The encoded protein is CALGELGVYDIRLGELYTDKLIF.

To note about this clone: The amino acid sequence in TCRdb belongs to a much larger clone and departs from this DNA's translation at residue 8, likely a sequencing read error; the sequence shown is translated from the DNA. The V call is TRDV2, the J call TRDJ1; D is unclear. The J gene was not available in TCRdb and was assigned here by matching the DNA to germline segments. Germline lookup yields CDR1 GEAIGNYY and CDR2 EKD. The CDR3 contains 16 residues. The ends were cut back, 0 bases at V and 3 bases at J, with 16 bases in the middle. CDR3 amino acids: CACDTGASEGADKLIF. The CDR3 DNA is TGTGCCTGTGACACCGGGGCGAGCGAAGGAGCCGATAAACTCATCTTT.

Of note for this clone: The protein given by TCRdb reflects a much larger clone and differs at residue 3 from this DNA's translation, likely from a read error; the protein shown is the DNA's translation. V usage is TRDV2 and J usage is TRDJ1, with 10 bases fitting TRDD3. The J gene, missing from TCRdb, was assigned here through DNA to germline matching. CDR1 is GEAIGNYY, CDR2 EKD, per germline. The CDR3 extends over 16 amino acids. The CDR3 coding sequence is TGTGCCCGTGACGTCTGGGGGATAGGGTGGGCCGATAAACTCATCTTT. Translating gives CARDVWGIGWADKLIF.

This clone was detected only a few times. The genes are TRAV14/DV4 and TRDJ1, with D maybe TRDD3 (6 bases). Trimming left V 6 bases short and J 0 bases short, with 41 bases between. This CDR3 is 24 amino acids long. Germline V lookup: CDR1 TSDPSYG, CDR2 QGSYDQQN (reference sequence). The DNA of the CDR3 is TGTGCAATGAGGGAGACCCTTAGGAGGCCGCCGTACTGGGAACGGACACATTACACCGATAAACTCATCTTT. It specifies CAMRETLRRPPYWERTHYTDKLIF.

This clone appeared a few times. This likely came from a read error, as a far larger clone is one base away. The sample contains more than one DNA sequence encoding this CDR3. The J gene is TRDJ1, the V gene TRDV1, with 7 positions matching TRDD3. CDR3 length equals 20 residues. Per the germline V gene, CDR1 is TSWWSYY and CDR2 is QGS. CDR3 nucleotide sequence: TGTGCTCTTGGGACCACCGTTAAGAACTGGGGATTTTCGTACACAGATAAACTCATCTTT. Protein: CALGTTVKNWGFSYTDKLIF.

This clone was observed a few times. A single base is all that separates this from a far larger clone, so a read error is likely. At the DNA level, this CDR3 is encoded by other sequences in the same sample as well. The rearrangement links TRDV1 to TRDJ2, with 8 bases aligning to TRDD3. Germline V CDR1 and CDR2: TSWWSYY, QGS. The CDR3 is made up of 22 amino acids. CDR3 coding DNA: TGTGCTCTTGGGGAACTTAATGGCCTTCTTCTGTACTGGGGGGCCATGACAGCACAGCTCTTCTTT. It codes for CALGELNGLLLYWGAMTAQLFF.

To note about this clone: A far more abundant clone sits one base away, making this likely a read error. The same CDR3 also results from other DNA sequences found in this sample. J is TRDJ1 and V is TRDV2; D remains unclear. Germline assignment: CDR1 GEAIGNYY and CDR2 EKD. CDR3 length: 16 residues. V shed 4 bases and J shed 1 base, with 18 bases lying between them. The CDR3 region has the DNA TGTGCCTGTGATACCGAGGAAGAAGAGGGCACCGATAAACTCATCTTT. Translation: CACDTEEEEGTDKLIF.

This clone was observed a few times. This likely came from a read error, as a far larger clone is one base away. The sample contains more than one DNA sequence encoding this CDR3. The V gene is TRDV1, but the J gene lacks a call; no DNA check was done on the table's D call, TRDD3. The CDR3 length is 19 residues. Germline V lookup: CDR1 TSWWSYY, CDR2 QGS. CDR3 region: CALPQIRPRSLGYTDKLIF. Here the CDR3 DNA reads TGTGCTCTTCCTCAAATTCGGCCTCGTAGTCTGGGATACACCGATAAACTCATCTTC.

This clone has ten or more counts. This is likely an artifact of a read error, given a far larger clone one base away. This same CDR3 is encoded by further DNA sequences in the sample. This sequence joins TRDV2 and TRDJ1; D ambiguous. The length of the CDR3 is 14 residues. Looked up from germline, CDR1 is GEAIGNYY and CDR2 is EKD. The CDR3 nucleotides are TGTGCCTGCGACACCGGCCGATTAGCCGATAAACTCATCTTT. The encoded protein is CACDTGRLADKLIF.

A note on this clone: A single base is all that separates this from a far larger clone, so a read error is likely. Other nucleotide sequences in the sample specify the same CDR3. V usage is TRDV2 and J usage is TRDJ1, with TRDD3 identical over 9 bases. TCRdb is silent on the J gene; assignment here came from matching the DNA to germline. This CDR3 spans 19 amino acids. Per the germline V gene, CDR1 is GEAIGNYY and CDR2 is EKD. J was trimmed by 1 base and V by 3 bases; bases with no gene match: 17. In DNA, the CDR3 is TGTGCCTGTGACTCGCTCCTACGGGGCGGGGGATACATCACCGATAAACTCATCTTT. It yields the protein CACDSLLRGGGYITDKLIF.

This clone was seen at least ten times. The protein TCRdb gives is from a much larger clone and does not agree with this DNA's translation at residue 4, likely a read error; the protein shown here comes from the DNA. The chain links TRDV2 to TRDJ1; possible D gene TRDD3, 6 bases. V was clipped by 5 bases and J by 0 bases, with 21 bases between them. CDR1 and CDR2 from the germline V gene are GEAIGNYY and EKD. The CDR3 spans 17 residues. The CDR3 DNA reads TGTGCCTGTGGCCCAGTGGGGGCCCCGGGGGACACCGATAAACTCATCTTT. As protein: CACGPVGAPGDTDKLIF.

This clone was detected only a few times. The protein TCRdb lists belongs to a much larger clone and differs from this DNA's translation at residue 9, which points to a read error; the protein shown is made from the DNA. J is TRDJ1 and V is TRDV2; 8 bases agree with TRDD3. The J gene is not listed in TCRdb, so it was assigned here from a DNA match to germline. Looked up from germline, CDR1 is GEAIGNYY and CDR2 is EKD. CDR3 length: 16 amino acids. J gave up 0 bases and V 3 bases, and 8 bases lay outside the gene matches. The CDR3 here is CACDPLLGGDTDKLIF. The DNA of the CDR3 is TGTGCCTGTGACCCTTTACTGGGGGGCGACACCGATAAACTCATCTTT.

Only a few counts were recorded for this clone. The protein that TCRdb holds for this DNA derives from a much larger clone and differs from the translated DNA at residue 13, which likely indicates a read error; the protein shown here is translated from the DNA. The rearrangement joins TRDV1 to TRDJ1; D is perhaps TRDD2 or TRDD3 (8 bases each). Per the germline V gene, CDR1 is TSWWSYY and CDR2 is QGS. The CDR3 totals 25 residues. The V and J ends lost 2 bases and 5 bases respectively, with 45 bases between them. This CDR3 reads CALGESNSFLRLPVLGARNGDKLIF. As DNA, the CDR3 is TGTGCTCTTGGGGAATCAAATAGCTTCCTACGGCTTCCAGTACTGGGGGCTAGGAATGGGGATAAACTCATCTTT.

For this clone: Given a far larger clone just one base away, this is likely a sequencing read error. The identical CDR3 is also encoded by other nucleotide sequences in the sample. V gene TRDV1 combines with J gene TRDJ1; 9 bases are a match to TRDD3. TCRdb gives no J gene; it was assigned here by matching the DNA to germline. The CDR3 is made up of 24 amino acids. Germline V gene data show CDR1 as TSWWSYY and CDR2 as QGS. CDR3 protein: CALGARNVIPEPGDTSGYTDKLIF. CDR3 nucleotides: TGTGCCCTTGGGGCCCGAAACGTAATTCCTGAGCCGGGGGATACTAGTGGGTACACCGATAAACTCATCTTT.

The J gene has no call, while the V gene is TRDV1; TRDD2 is the table's D call, not checked against the DNA. Germline values: CDR1 TSWWSYY, CDR2 QGS. The CDR3 has 22 residues. The CDR3 protein is CALGEFEGLPTAGQDYTDKLTF. The CDR3 coding sequence is TGTGCTCTTGGGGAATTTGAAGGCCTTCCTACCGCGGGACAAGATTACACCGATAAACTCACCTTT.

This clone was observed a few times. This likely traces to a read error, being one base from a far larger clone. The sample carries other DNA sequences with the same CDR3. V is TRDV2 and J is TRDJ1; the match to TRDD3 covers 11 bases. Here the J gene came from matching the DNA to germline, since TCRdb omits it. This CDR3 spans 18 amino acids. V dropped 1 base and J dropped 0; count of bases not matched to a gene: 9. Germline loops: CDR1 GEAIGNYY, CDR2 EKD. This CDR3 reads CACDTRLGDKKHTDKLIF. DNA for the CDR3: TGTGCCTGTGACACACGACTGGGGGATAAGAAGCACACCGATAAACTCATCTTT.

The CDR3 reads CACDPLTSVLGDTSDKLIF. CDR3 nucleotides: TGTGCCTGTGACCCCCTTACTTCAGTACTGGGGGATACGAGCGATAAACTCATCTTT. The chain combines TRDV2 with TRDJ1; 13 bases are a match to TRDD3. The J gene was not available in TCRdb and was assigned here by matching the DNA to germline segments. V lost 3 bases, J lost 4 bases, and 16 bases stayed unmatched. The CDR3 is made up of 19 amino acids. Germline lookup yields CDR1 GEAIGNYY and CDR2 EKD.

The sample holds many counts of this clone. The CDR3 reads CALGERGFHLYFSPTPLGDKRGTDKLIF. DNA of the CDR3: TGTGCTCTTGGGGAGAGGGGCTTTCACCTATATTTTTCACCTACGCCACTGGGGGATAAACGTGGCACCGATAAACTCATCTTT. The genes are TRDV1 and TRDJ1; TRDD3 agrees at 11 bases. TCRdb offers no J gene call, so here the DNA was matched to germline to obtain one. Germline V gene sequence: CDR1 TSWWSYY, CDR2 QGS. The CDR3 length is 28 residues. V lost 3 bases and J lost 1; bases outside the gene matches: 40.

Concerning this clone itself: This probably arose from a read error, given a far larger clone one base away. This specimen includes other DNA sequences encoding the same CDR3. The J gene is TRDJ1, the V gene TRDV3; tentative D call: TRDD3 (6 bases). Germline-derived CDR1 and CDR2 are TVYSNPD and GDNSRS (reference sequence). This CDR3 spans 13 amino acids. The CDR3 bases are TGTGCTTTTTCTGGGGAATACACCGATAAACTCATCTTT. This codes for CAFSGEYTDKLIF.

This clone has a handful of counts. Distinct nucleotide sequences in the sample also encode this CDR3. CDR3 region: CALGEPLSSLAQELGDPYTDKLIF. The DNA of the CDR3 is TGTGCTCTTGGGGAACCCCTGTCAAGCCTGGCCCAAGAGCTGGGGGACCCGTACACCGATAAACTCATCTTT. This chain uses TRDV1 with TRDJ1, with TRDD3 matching over 8 bases. The CDR3 loop spans 24 amino acids. The V segment lost 1 base and the J segment 0 bases; nucleotides outside the gene matches: 28. Germline CDR1 reads TSWWSYY; CDR2 reads QGS.

Concerning this clone: A far larger clone differs by one base, so this is likely a read error. Other DNA sequences in the same sample also yield this CDR3. The gene calls are TRDV2 and TRDJ1; no clear D. Germline values: CDR1 GEAIGNYY, CDR2 EKD. Trimming shortened V by 3 bases and J by 3 bases, and 19 bases separated the two germline ends. The CDR3 spans 16 residues. Written as DNA, the CDR3 is TGTGCCTGTGACCAATGTCGCCCCTCCAAGCCCGATAAACTCATCTTT. Translation gives CACDQCRPSKPDKLIF.

This clone has more than one count but fewer than ten. A far larger clone is off by one base, so a read error is likely. Other DNA sequences in the same sample also yield this CDR3. This rearrangement joins TRDV1 to TRDJ1, with 8 bases aligning to TRDD3. The J gene was missing in TCRdb and was found by matching the end of the DNA to germline. The CDR3 has 18 residues. Germline V CDR1 and CDR2: TSWWSYY, QGS. The trim removed 0 bases at V and 1 base at J, leaving 10 bases unmatched. CDR3 coding DNA: TGTGCTCTTGGGGAACTACCCAGTGCTGGGGGACGCACCGATAAACTCATCTTT. It translates to CALGELPSAGGRTDKLIF.

In the case of this clone: TCRdb has a much larger clone's protein, which differs at residue 7 from the translation of this DNA, likely because of a read error; what is shown is the protein translated from the DNA. The CDR3 nucleotides are TGTGCCTGTGACACCTTTTTCTTGACAGCACAACTCTTCTTT. This encodes CACDTFFLTAQLFF. V gene TRDV2 combines with J gene TRDJ2; no firm D call. Since TCRdb gives no J gene, matching the DNA to germline was used here to assign it. CDR1 and CDR2 (germline): GEAIGNYY, EKD. V lost 0 bases to trimming and J lost 2 bases, with 6 bases between them. This CDR3 has 14 residues.

This clone has at least ten counts. The protein given by TCRdb reflects a much larger clone and differs at residue 17 from this DNA's translation, likely from a read error; the protein shown is the DNA's translation. This sequence joins TRDV3 and TRDJ1; D unresolved. CDR3 size: 18 residues. Germline V CDR1 and CDR2: TVYSNPD, GDNSRS (reference sequence). This CDR3 reads CAFMDSRSAERRADKLTF. Written as DNA, the CDR3 is TGTGCCTTTATGGATTCGAGGAGCGCCGAGCGCAGGGCCGATAAACTCACCTTT. Variable domain in full (rest from reference TRDV3 and TRDJ1): CDKVTQSSPDQTVASGSEVVLLCTYDTVYSNPDLFWYRIRPDYSFQFVFYGDNSRSEGADFTQGRFSVKHILTQKAFHLVISPVRTEDSATYYCAFMDSRSAERRADKLTFGKGTRVTVEP.

The chain links TRDV1 to TRDJ1, with 7 bases identical to TRDD3. Matching the DNA to germline supplied the J gene, which TCRdb does not give. The CDR3 has 24 amino acids. The V gene end was trimmed by 4 bases and the J gene end by 0 bases; junction bases not matched to a gene: 32. Germline-derived CDR1 and CDR2 are TSWWSYY and QGS. The CDR3 is CALGARLGTYEPPILGYDTDKLIF. The CDR3 bases are TGTGCTCTTGGGGCTCGGTTGGGGACCTACGAACCTCCTATACTGGGGTATGACACCGATAAACTCATCTTT.

Details on this clone: Translating this DNA gives a protein that differs at residue 4 from the TCRdb one, which belongs to a much larger clone; a read error is likely, and the protein shown is this translation. The chain links TRDV2 to TRDJ1, with a weak D call TRDD3 (5 bases). The J gene comes from matching the DNA to germline here; TCRdb lacks it. Germline V gene data show CDR1 as GEAIGNYY and CDR2 as EKD. This CDR3 comprises 15 residues. CDR3 protein: CACGTLGPRVDKLIF. CDR3 bases: TGTGCCTGTGGCACCCTGGGTCCGAGGGTCGATAAACTCATCTTT.

In this sample, this clone turned up many times. J is TRDJ1 and V is TRDV1, with D unresolved. Germline-derived CDR1 and CDR2 are TSWWSYY and QGS. With 0 bases removed from V and 9 bases from J, the gap between germline ends came to 5 bases. The CDR3 contains 11 residues. CDR3 amino acids: CALGELGELIF. The CDR3 nucleotides read TGTGCTCTTGGGGAACTAGGTGAACTCATCTTT.

In its sample, this clone was seen a few times. This likely stems from a read error, as it lies one base from a far larger clone. The same CDR3 is also encoded by other DNA sequences in this sample. The J gene is TRDJ1, the V gene TRDV2; D is ambiguous. No J gene was available from TCRdb, and it was assigned here by a germline match of the DNA. Germline CDR1 reads GEAIGNYY; CDR2 reads EKD. V lost 3 bases, J lost 3 bases, and 16 bases lay in between. This CDR3 has 15 amino acids. CDR3 nucleotides: TGTGCCTGTGACCCTCTACTTCTAAGGGCCGATAAACTCATCTTT. Protein: CACDPLLLRADKLIF.

This clone appeared a few times. This is likely an artifact of a read error, given a far larger clone one base away. The rearrangement uses TRDV2 and TRDJ1; weak D call: TRDD3 (5 bases). The J gene, not given by TCRdb, was assigned here from a germline match of the nucleotide sequence. Trimming took 3 bases from V and 0 from J, leaving 19 bases between them. The germline gives CDR1 GEAIGNYY, CDR2 EKD. The CDR3 contains 17 residues. The CDR3 DNA sequence: TGTGCCTGTGACCTCCTGACTGGAGGACCAGACACCGATAAACTCATCTTT. Translating it yields CACDLLTGGPDTDKLIF.

Turning to this clone: One base separates it from a far larger clone, so it is likely a read error. In the same sample, other DNA sequences code for this CDR3. The V gene is TRDV2, the J gene TRDJ1; D perhaps matches TRDD3 (6 bases). TCRdb lists no J gene, so it was determined here by aligning the DNA to germline. This CDR3 has 14 residues. CDR1 is GEAIGNYY, CDR2 EKD, per germline. The CDR3 protein is CACDNLGDTDKLIF. CDR3 in DNA: TGCGCCTGTGACAACTTGGGGGACACCGATAAACTCATCTTT.